The rows below give T cell receptor beta chains drawn from one sample of a study of OX40 agonist ivuxolimab in advanced cancers. This table comes from immunoSEQ multiplex PCR, and its TCRdb copy is limited to in-frame clones, with some not included. Among around 30,000 clones listed, 65% to 90% were seen once. Material: CD4+ or CD8+ T cells sorted from blood, obtained in a trial of the OX40 agonist ivuxolimab. All receptors come from an adult with an advanced solid tumor such as melanoma, head and neck, liver or kidney cancer. CDR3s include the opening cysteine and the closing phenylalanine or tryptophan. D genes are given only for firm matches. Some rows mark clone size as missing; the rest say once, few, many or name a class of expanded clone.

V	J	size	D	DNA	CDR3
TRBV25-1	TRBJ1-2	-	TRBD1	TGTGCCAGCTCCCGGGACAGGGGCGCCTTCTATGGCTACACCTTC	CASSRDRGAFYGYTF
TRBV29-1	TRBJ2-5	once	TRBD1	TGCAGCGTTGAACGGGACAGGGCAGAGACCCAGTACTTC	CSVERDRAETQYF
TRBV6-1	TRBJ1-5	-	TRBD1	TGTGCCAGCAGTGAATGGGACAGGGGAACGGGACCCCAGCATTTT	CASSEWDRGTGPQHF
TRBV19	TRBJ1-1	few	-	TGTGCCAGTAGTATTGACACTGAAGCTTTCTTT	CASSIDTEAFF
TRBV28	TRBJ2-7	-	-	TGTGCCAGCAGTTCAAGACAGACCCTCAACGAGCAGTACTTC	CASSSRQTLNEQYF
TRBV13	TRBJ2-7	-	TRBD2	TGTGCCAGCAGCTCTAGCGGGAGTGGAGAGCAGTACTTC	CASSSSGSGEQYF
TRBV6-1	TRBJ1-1	-	TRBD1	TGTGCCAGCTCTGAATCGACAGGGGGCACTGAAGCTTTCTTT	CASSESTGGTEAFF
TRBV16	TRBJ1-6	-	-	TGTGCCAGCAGCCATACCGGGCCCGCTTCGGGGGGTGATAATTCACCCCTCCACTTT	CASSHTGPASGGDNSPLHF
TRBV28	TRBJ1-2	-	-	TGTGCCAGCAGTTCGGACGGACTCTATGGCTACACCTTC	CASSSDGLYGYTF
TRBV19	TRBJ1-1	few	-	TGTGCCAGTAGTATTGGTCGCGCCACTGAAGCTTTCTTT	CASSIGRATEAFF
TRBV6-4	TRBJ1-5	medium-sized	TRBD1	TGTGCCAGCAGTGTGAATCAGGGGGGCAAAAAGGCCCAGCATTTT	CASSVNQGGKKAQHF
TRBV10-1	TRBJ1-1	few	-	TGCGCCAGCAGTTCGGACACTGGGACTGAAGCTTTCTTT	CASSSDTGTEAFF
TRBV29-1	TRBJ1-3	-	-	TGCAGCGTGGAGAAAATGGGGGTCGGAAACACCATATATTTT	CSVEKMGVGNTIYF
TRBV19	TRBJ2-2	-	TRBD1	TGTGCCAGTAGTATCAGACAGGGCCTCACCGGGGAGCTGTTTTTT	CASSIRQGLTGELFF
TRBV4-1	TRBJ2-2	-	-	TGCGCCAGCAGCCGAACCGGGGAGCTGTTTTTT	CASSRTGELFF
TRBV5-5	TRBJ2-7	few	TRBD1	TGTGCCAGCAGCCGTTCCGGGACAGACTACGAGCAGTACTTC	CASSRSGTDYEQYF
TRBV27	TRBJ2-7	-	-	TGTGCCAGCAGTTTCATCTCTCCCCAGGGGGAGCAGTACTTC	CASSFISPQGEQYF
TRBV21-1	TRBJ2-7	-	-	TGTGCCAGCAGGGAGAACCCGAGGGAGCATCATTTTGAGCAGTACTTC	CASRENPREHHFEQYF
TRBV5-6	TRBJ1-1	-	TRBD1	TGTGCCAGCAGCTTATCCTGGGACAGGAGGTCTGCTTTCTTT	CASSLSWDRRSAFF
TRBV7-3	TRBJ1-2	-	-	TGTGCCAGCAGCCCCCACCCGGGGGCGTATGGCTACACCTTC	CASSPHPGAYGYTF